This record covers a single T cell receptor beta chain. Its matching antigen is unknown. The sample is drawn from a study of blood T cells in healthy people across ages. Study-wide background: Capture via template switching afforded approximately one barcoded beta molecule per two T cells. Points from the study as a whole: Researchers report that TCR beta diversity correlated strongly with naive T cell percentage.

Per the germline V gene, CDR1 is SGHAT and CDR2 is FQNNGV. The CDR3 contains 17 residues. Alongside a J-beta primer mix, a sample-barcoded 5' primer served in a second PCR lasting roughly 6 to 12 cycles. The template-switch adaptor was a 5' adaptor with 12 random nucleotides. It tagged each cDNA molecule. TCRdb ran MiXCR on the 5' RACE reads and lists one entry per CDR3 protein. The table includes roughly 410,000 distinct CDR3 sequences, approximately 52% detected once. Total RNA was extracted at no less than 6 micrograms per sample. The chain recombines TRBV11-2 with TRBJ2-7; TRBD1 agrees at 12 bases. The DNA matches TRBJ2-5 better at its end, which makes the J call doubtful. Sequencing used blood. This TCR came from a man in his fifties or sixties in good health. The CDR3 here is CASSLLAGTGGRETQYF. For the CDR3, the DNA is TGTGCCAGCAGCCTATTGGCTGGGACAGGGGGCCGAGAGACCCAGTACTTC.